This T cell receptor beta chain was obtained from a study of CD4+ T cells in melanoma. This table comes from immunoSEQ multiplex PCR, and its TCRdb copy is limited to in-frame clones, with some not included. Among 5,300 or so clones, roughly 60% were seen once, and the ten largest hold 22%. This clone came up once. The sequence derives from a human donor with melanoma. Sample: cells from a culture (not recorded whether cultured in vitro).

The CDR3 DNA follows: TGTGCCAGCAGCAAACTAGGTGGCAGCCAGGGGAATCAGCCCCAGCATTTT. Protein product: CASSKLGGSQGNQPQHF. The V gene is TRBV21-1, the J gene TRBJ1-5; the table gives TRBD1 as D, unverified against the DNA. TRBV21-1 counts as a pseudogene. The CDR3 covers 17 residues.